This TCR beta chain was found in a study of human T cells and chemical hapten exposure. Overall study context: Patients were mainly female, each with alopecia areata, totalis or universalis.

What the library attached to individual cDNA molecules were unique molecular identifiers. In TCRdb, the RACE reads were re-called with MiXCR into one record per CDR3 protein. There are roughly 200,000 distinct CDR3 sequences in the sample; 20% to 25% occur only once, and about 6.7% lies in the top ten. V gave up 3 bases and J gave up 5 bases, with 14 bases separating them. Per germline, CDR1 DFQATT and CDR2 SNEGSKA (reference sequence). CDR3 length: 13 residues. Described time point: patch test 1, 2 weeks after DPC sensitization. As for treatment: therapeutic diphenylcyclopropenone sensitization with weekly scalp DPC.

This TCR came from a woman between 45 and 60 years old with alopecia areata. Some clones in this sample may be carry-over from other donors' samples. The starting material was whole blood, obtained in connection with sensitization to the hapten diphenylcyclopropenone (DPC). The chain combines TRBV20-1 with TRBJ2-7; D is perhaps TRBD1 (5 bases). This chain's CDR3 is CSASKGAPHEQYF. DNA for the CDR3: TGCAGTGCTAGCAAAGGGGCTCCCCACGAGCAGTACTTC.